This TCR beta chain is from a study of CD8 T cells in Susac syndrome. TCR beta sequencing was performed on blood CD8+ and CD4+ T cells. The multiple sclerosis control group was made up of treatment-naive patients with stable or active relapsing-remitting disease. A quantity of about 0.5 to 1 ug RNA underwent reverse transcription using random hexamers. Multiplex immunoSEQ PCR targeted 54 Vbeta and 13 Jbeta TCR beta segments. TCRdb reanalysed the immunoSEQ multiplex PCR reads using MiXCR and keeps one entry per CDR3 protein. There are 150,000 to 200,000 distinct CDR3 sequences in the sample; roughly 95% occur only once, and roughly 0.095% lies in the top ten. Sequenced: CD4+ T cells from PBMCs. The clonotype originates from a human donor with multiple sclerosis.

CDR3 sequence: CAWSPGQGSGYTF. CDR3 DNA: TGTGCCTGGAGTCCGGGACAGGGAAGCGGCTACACCTTC. The chain carries TRBV30 and TRBJ1-2; TRBD1 aligns across 9 bases. V was pared by 2 bases and J by 8 bases, with 6 bases of the junction left unmatched. Per germline, CDR1 GTSNPN and CDR2 SVGIG (reference sequence). The CDR3 length is 13 residues.